These 15 T cell receptor beta chains share one sample of origin, sequenced in a study of tumor-infiltrating lymphocytes in localized non-small cell lung cancer. Clones were read by immunoSEQ multiplex PCR, and TCRdb kept only the in-frame ones, dropping some. The sample has more than 7,500 clones, more than 70% seen once; the top ten hold approximately 15%. Sample: lung tumor tissue. The source is a human donor with non-small cell lung cancer.

The rearrangement uses TRBV5-1 and TRBJ2-7; a weak D match, TRBD2 (5 bases). Deletions cut 2 bases from V and 2 bases from J, with 8 bases between. This CDR3 is 13 amino acids long. The germline CDR1 and CDR2 sequences are SGHRS and YFSETQ. CDR3 region: CASSFNGAYEQYF. CDR3 DNA sequence: TGCGCCAGCAGCTTCAACGGGGCCTACGAGCAGTACTTC. The variable domain in full, completed from reference TRBV5-1 and TRBJ2-7, reads KAGVTQTPRYLIKTRGQQVTLSCSPISGHRSVSWYQQTPGQGLQFLFEYFSETQRNKGNFPGRFSGRQFSNSRSEMNVSTLELGDSALYLCASSFNGAYEQYFGPGTRLTVT.

In this sample, this clone turned up a few times. The rearrangement uses TRBV7-8 and TRBJ2-3; 12 positions match TRBD2. V shed 5 bases, J shed 3 bases, and the junction held 6 bases outside the gene matches. The CDR3 is 16 residues long. Germline CDR1 reads SGHVS; CDR2 reads FQNEAQ. CDR3 loop: CASSLTSGRGTDTQYF. The CDR3, as DNA: TGTGCCAGCAGCCTGACTAGCGGGAGAGGAACAGATACGCAGTATTTT.

V usage is TRBV5-5 and J usage is TRBJ2-7; tentatively, D is TRBD1 (5 bases). The germline CDR1 and CDR2 sequences are SGHKS and YYEKEE (reference sequence). Trimming pared 4 bases from V and 3 bases from J, leaving 14 bases between. The CDR3 runs to 14 residues. Here the CDR3 DNA reads TGTGCCAGCAGCGTACTGAGGACACTCTACGAGCAGTACTTC. This sequence encodes CASSVLRTLYEQYF. The full variable domain, in which reference TRBV5-5 and TRBJ2-7 provide the parts outside the CDR3, is DAGVTQSPTHLIKTRGQQVTLRCSPISGHKSVSWYQQVLGQGPQFIFQYYEKEERGRGNFPDRFSARQFPNYSSELNVNALLLGDSALYLCASSVLRTLYEQYFGPGTRLTVT.

By sample fraction, this clone is medium-sized. The chain combines TRBV11-2 with TRBJ2-7, with 7 bases that match TRBD2. With V trimmed by 6 bases and J by 3 bases, 11 bases remained unmatched. Germline values: CDR1 SGHAT, CDR2 FQNNGV. The CDR3 is 15 residues long. The CDR3 region is CASSLGRGLDYEQYF. The CDR3 coding sequence is TGTGCCAGCAGTTTGGGGAGGGGACTCGACTACGAGCAGTACTTC.

The chain uses TRBV7-6 and TRBJ2-3; tentatively, D is TRBD1 or TRBD2 (5 bases each). This CDR3 comprises 18 residues. CDR1 SGHVS and CDR2 FNYEAQ come from the germline V gene. V lost 1 base and J lost 0, with 17 bases in between. As DNA, the CDR3 is TGTGCCAGCAGCTTAGAAGTCGGGGCGGGTCCTAGCACAGATACGCAGTATTTT. Translating gives CASSLEVGAGPSTDTQYF.

The genes are TRBV15 and TRBJ2-6; the D call may be TRBD1 or TRBD2 (6 bases each). Germline CDR1 reads LNHNV; CDR2 reads YYDKDF (reference sequence). V was clipped by 6 bases and J by 0 bases, with 18 bases between them. CDR3 size: 18 residues. In nucleotides, the CDR3 is TGTGCCACCAGAGGGGTGGAGGGGGTAAACTCTGGGGCCAACGTCCTGACTTTC. Protein: CATRGVEGVNSGANVLTF.

The DNA for the CDR3 is TGTGCCAGCAGCCCCTCAGGGACTAGCGGGGGACTAGAGCAGTACTTC. Protein sequence: CASSPSGTSGGLEQYF. This chain connects TRBV7-9 to TRBJ2-7; 14 nucleotides match TRBD2. Losses at the gene ends were 5 bases for V and 7 bases for J; bases not matched to a gene: 10. The germline CDR1 and CDR2 sequences are SEHNR and FQNEAQ (reference sequence). The CDR3 is 16 residues long.

The chain is built from TRBV6-5 and TRBJ2-7; TRBD1 is a possible D gene (6 bases). Trimming took off 4 bases at V and 3 bases at J, with 10 bases between the two ends. Per the germline V gene, CDR1 is MNHEY and CDR2 is SVGAGI. The CDR3 length is 13 residues. The CDR3 coding sequence is TGTGCCAGCAGTTCGACAGGTTACTACGAGCAGTACTTC. Residues: CASSSTGYYEQYF.

This clone has a handful of counts. The chain is built from TRBV7-6 and TRBJ2-3, with TRBD1 matching over 10 bases. The germline gives CDR1 SGHVS, CDR2 FNYEAQ. CDR3 length: 17 amino acids. V was clipped by 1 base and J by 6 bases; unmatched bases: 10. The CDR3 DNA is TGTGCCAGCAGCTTAGGTGTGGGGGACAGGGGCTCCGATACGCAGTATTTT. Protein: CASSLGVGDRGSDTQYF.

V gene TRBV30 combines with J gene TRBJ2-1; D possibly corresponds to TRBD2 (6 bases). Germline values: CDR1 GTSNPN, CDR2 SVGIG (reference sequence). The CDR3 is 14 amino acids. The V and J ends lost 6 bases and 0 bases respectively, with 12 bases between them. CDR3: CACLEGSSYNEQFF. The CDR3 DNA reads as TGTGCCTGCCTGGAGGGAAGCTCCTACAATGAGCAGTTCTTC.

The J gene is TRBJ2-1, the V gene TRBV5-4, with D perhaps TRBD2 (5 bases). The CDR3 spans 14 residues. V was pared by 4 bases and J by 12 bases, with 20 bases between. The germline V gene encodes CDR1 SGHNT and CDR2 YYREEE (reference sequence). The CDR3 region is CASSPRVIRDGQFF. The CDR3 nucleotides read TGTGCCAGCAGCCCTAGGGTCATCCGGGATGGGCAGTTCTTC.

The genes are TRBV4-1 and TRBJ1-1; unclear D gene. The germline V gene has CDR1 MGHRA and CDR2 YSYEKL. V was clipped by 1 base and J by 6 bases, with 3 bases between them. The length of the CDR3 is 11 residues. In nucleotides, the CDR3 is TGCGCCAGCAGCCAAGGTCCTGAAGCTTTCTTT. Protein sequence: CASSQGPEAFF.

The rearrangement uses TRBV9 and TRBJ2-5, with D uncertain. The CDR3 totals 12 residues. Trimming left V 0 bases short and J 5 bases short, with 5 bases between. CDR1 SGDLS and CDR2 YYNGEE come from the germline V gene. CDR3 in DNA: TGTGCCAGCAGCGTAGCGGAGGAGACCCAGTACTTC. Translation: CASSVAEETQYF.

This sequence joins TRBV30 and TRBJ1-2, with unresolved D. Trimming shortened V by 3 bases and J by 4 bases, and 15 bases separated the two germline ends. The length of the CDR3 is 14 residues. Germline V gives CDR1 GTSNPN, CDR2 SVGIG (reference sequence). The DNA of the CDR3 is TGTGCCTGGAGAGCCACCGGGATTGGCTATGGCTACACCTTC. Encoded protein: CAWRATGIGYGYTF.

V and J are TRBV29-1 and TRBJ2-6; possibly TRBD2 for D (5 bases). V shed 5 bases and J shed 2 bases, with 10 bases lying between them. From germline, CDR1 is SQVTM and CDR2 ANQGSEA. This CDR3 is built from 14 residues. CDR3 sequence reads: CSVFEGAGANVLTF. CDR3 DNA: TGCAGCGTTTTCGAGGGAGCTGGGGCCAACGTCCTGACTTTC.